Described below is a single TCR beta chain sequence and its context. Random hexamers were used to reverse transcribe an amount of roughly 0.5 to 1 ug RNA. TCRdb analysed the immunoSEQ multiplex PCR reads with MiXCR anew, one entry per CDR3 protein. This table has 230,000 or so distinct CDR3 sequences, approximately 95% appearing once. This sample was included in a study of CD8 T cells in Susac syndrome. CDR3 length: 15 amino acids. Germline V gene data show CDR1 as SNHLY and CDR2 as FYNNEI. Trimming took 2 bases from V and 3 from J; bases not matched to a gene: 4. The receptor comes from a human donor with multiple sclerosis. This chain joins TRBV2 and TRBJ2-3; 8 bases map to TRBD2. Sequencing was carried out using CD4+ T cells from PBMCs. The CDR3 sequence is CASSETGGRTDTQYF. CDR3 sequence (DNA): TGTGCCAGCAGTGAAACGGGGGGGCGGACAGATACGCAGTATTTT.